Listed below are T cell receptor beta chains from one sample, sequenced in a study of OX40 agonist ivuxolimab in advanced cancers. Clones were read by immunoSEQ multiplex PCR, and TCRdb kept only the in-frame ones, dropping some. The data contain 50,000 to 75,000 clones, 87% of them singletons. The material sequenced was CD4+ or CD8+ T cells sorted from blood, taken in a trial of the OX40 agonist ivuxolimab. The receptor set was obtained from an adult with an advanced solid tumor such as melanoma, head and neck, liver or kidney cancer. CDR3s include the opening cysteine and the closing phenylalanine or tryptophan. D genes are given only for firm matches. A row's size may be missing; if present it is once, few, many or a size class.

>TRBD2|TRBV6-6|TRBJ2-3|NA
CASALAGYTDTQYF
TGTGCCAGTGCACTAGCGGGATACACAGATACGCAGTATTTT
>NA|TRBV7-9|TRBJ2-1|NA
CASSLTGLFDNEQFF
TGTGCCAGCAGTTTAACGGGACTGTTCGACAATGAGCAGTTCTTC
>NA|TRBV19|TRBJ1-1|once
CASNGAWGRNEAFF
TGTGCAAGTAATGGGGCGTGGGGGCGGAATGAAGCTTTCTTT
>TRBD1|TRBV4-1|TRBJ2-1|NA
CASSPWTGVDNEQFF
TGCGCCAGCAGCCCTTGGACAGGGGTAGACAATGAGCAGTTCTTC
>NA|TRBV14|TRBJ2-7|few
CASSQVYRAYEQYF
TGTGCCAGCAGCCAAGTTTACAGGGCCTACGAGCAGTACTTC
>NA|TRBV5-1|TRBJ1-1|few
CASSGRPAPNTEAFF
TGCGCCAGCAGCGGAAGACCGGCCCCGAACACTGAAGCTTTCTTT
>TRBD2|TRBV5-5|TRBJ2-1|NA
CASSPTSGELTVF
TGTGCCAGCAGCCCGACTAGCGGGGAGTTAACGGTCTTC
>TRBD1|TRBV10-3|TRBJ1-1|NA
CAVTRDRGTEAFF
TGTGCCGTTACGCGGGACAGGGGGACTGAAGCTTTCTTT
>NA|TRBV5-1|TRBJ1-1|NA
CASSLDGFLDWNTEAFF
TGCGCCAGCAGCTTGGACGGTTTCCTTGACTGGAACACTGAAGCTTTCTTT
>NA|TRBV2|TRBJ1-4|NA
CASKFKGFEKLFF
TGTGCCAGCAAGTTCAAGGGGTTTGAAAAACTGTTTTTT
>TRBD1|TRBV5-6|TRBJ1-4|few
CASSLGQGRNEKLFF
TGTGCCAGCAGCTTAGGACAGGGCAGAAATGAAAAACTGTTTTTT
>TRBD2|TRBV5-1|TRBJ2-1|NA
CASSPGLAGGNEQFF
TGCGCCAGCAGCCCAGGACTAGCGGGAGGGAATGAGCAGTTCTTC
>NA|TRBV28|TRBJ2-3|once
CASSLRPSRLGATDTQYF
TGTGCCAGCAGTTTAAGGCCATCGCGCCTAGGGGCCACAGATACGCAGTATTTT
>TRBD1|TRBV5-1|TRBJ1-4|NA
CASSLGRRGPEKLFF
TGCGCCAGCAGCTTGGGGCGCAGGGGGCCTGAAAAACTGTTTTTT
>TRBD1|TRBV2|TRBJ1-1|NA
CASSNMLRDRSNTEAFF
TGTGCCAGCAGCAACATGCTCCGGGACAGATCCAACACTGAAGCTTTCTTT
>NA|TRBV5-1|TRBJ1-3|once
CASSLVLLSLSGNTIYF
TGCGCCAGCAGCTTGGTCCTTCTCAGTCTCTCTGGAAACACCATATATTTT
>NA|TRBV27|TRBJ2-7|NA
CASSPQGPTYEQYF
TGTGCCAGCAGTCCCCAGGGCCCCACCTACGAGCAGTACTTC
>NA|TRBV5-1|TRBJ1-4|NA
CASSSGQTNEKLFF
TGCGCCAGCAGCTCAGGACAGACGAATGAAAAACTGTTTTTT
>TRBD2|TRBV7-2|TRBJ2-7|NA
CASSPWSGGYYEQYF
TGTGCCAGCAGTCCTTGGTCGGGGGGGTACTACGAGCAGTACTTC
>NA|TRBV27|TRBJ1-4|NA
CASSFQGGEKLFF
TGTGCCAGCAGTTTCCAGGGAGGTGAAAAACTGTTTTTT
>NA|TRBV4-1|TRBJ1-6|once
CASSHGRLYNSPLHF
TGCGCCAGCAGCCACGGACGGCTCTATAATTCACCCCTCCACTTT
>NA|TRBV7-9|TRBJ1-6|NA
CASSPTSPDSSPLHF
TGTGCCAGCAGCCCGACGAGTCCCGACAGTTCACCCCTCCACTTT
>NA|TRBV6-5|TRBJ1-1|NA
CASSYYPTGNTEAFF
TGTGCCAGCAGTTACTACCCGACAGGGAACACTGAAGCTTTCTTT
>NA|TRBV11-2|TRBJ2-3|NA
CASSSGSTDTQYF
TGTGCCAGCAGCTCCGGAAGCACAGATACGCAGTATTTT
>NA|TRBV2|TRBJ2-1|once
CASSDYEQFF
TGTGCCAGCAGTGACTATGAGCAGTTCTTC
>NA|TRBV11-1|TRBJ2-7|NA
CASSLSGTDYEQYF
TGTGCCAGCAGCTTATCCGGGACCGATTACGAGCAGTACTTC
>NA|TRBV6-1|TRBJ1-5|NA
CASSGRGSGQPQHF
TGTGCCAGCAGTGGGAGGGGGTCGGGTCAGCCCCAGCATTTT
>TRBD2|TRBV10-3|TRBJ2-2|NA
CAISAQGLAGTGELFF
TGTGCCATCAGTGCACAGGGACTAGCGGGTACCGGGGAGCTGTTTTTT
>NA|TRBV4-1|TRBJ1-1|NA
CASSLRTANTEAFF
TGCGCCAGCAGCCTCCGGACGGCGAACACTGAAGCTTTCTTT
>TRBD2|TRBV28|TRBJ2-1|NA
CASSPGLAGRSSYNEQFF
TGTGCCAGCAGTCCGGGACTAGCGGGCCGGAGCTCCTACAATGAGCAGTTCTTC
>NA|TRBV5-6|TRBJ1-1|NA
CASSLVPRRQRLNTEAFF
TGTGCCAGCAGCTTGGTCCCAAGACGACAGAGACTGAACACTGAAGCTTTCTTT
>TRBD2|TRBV5-1|TRBJ2-5|NA
CASSLGGLAGGHRQETQYF
TGCGCCAGCAGCTTGGGCGGTCTAGCGGGGGGCCACCGTCAAGAGACCCAGTACTTC
>NA|TRBV7-2|TRBJ1-2|NA
CASSLLQGTNYGYTF
TGTGCCAGCAGCTTGTTACAGGGAACTAACTATGGCTACACCTTC
>NA|TRBV30|TRBJ2-7|NA
CACTADTSYEQYF
TGTGCCTGTACCGCGGACACTTCCTACGAGCAGTACTTC
>TRBD1|TRBV2|TRBJ1-6|NA
CASRRGDNSPLHF
TGTGCCAGCCGCAGGGGGGATAATTCACCCCTCCACTTT
>NA|TRBV19|TRBJ2-7|NA
CASSIRLGYEQYF
TGTGCCAGTAGTATACGACTAGGCTACGAGCAGTACTTC
>TRBD2|TRBV5-1|TRBJ2-1|few
CASRILAGERNEQFF
TGCGCCAGCAGAATACTAGCGGGCGAACGGAATGAGCAGTTCTTC
>TRBD1|TRBV28|TRBJ2-1|NA
CATGTGGLAGAYNEQFF
TGTGCCACCGGGACAGGGGGTTTAGCGGGAGCCTACAATGAGCAGTTCTTC
>NA|TRBV5-6|TRBJ2-3|once
CASSLLDSSTDTQYF
TGTGCCAGCAGCTTGTTGGACTCTAGCACAGATACGCAGTATTTT
>TRBD1|TRBV30|TRBJ2-3|NA
CAWTQGRDTQYF
TGTGCCTGGACACAGGGGCGGGATACGCAGTATTTT
>TRBD1|TRBV6-1|TRBJ1-5|NA
CASRQGSGNQPQHF
TGTGCCAGCAGACAGGGGTCGGGCAATCAGCCCCAGCATTTT
>TRBD2|TRBV28|TRBJ2-1|NA
CASSSSGTPGTSGRVNEQFF
TGTGCCAGCAGTTCGTCCGGGACACCCGGGACTAGCGGGCGCGTCAATGAGCAGTTCTTC
>NA|TRBV18|TRBJ1-3|NA
CASSPVRDTIYF
TGTGCCAGCTCACCCGTCAGGGACACCATATATTTT
>NA|TRBV29-1|TRBJ1-2|NA
CSVGGGSSSYGYTF
TGCAGCGTTGGGGGTGGCAGTTCCTCTTATGGCTACACCTTC
>NA|TRBV4-1|TRBJ1-1|once
CASSQDLQIKAFF
TGCGCCAGCAGCCAAGATTTACAGATAAAAGCTTTCTTT
>NA|TRBV4-1|TRBJ1-1|NA
CASSRLMNTEAFF
TGCGCCAGTTCTCGTCTAATGAACACTGAAGCTTTCTTT
>TRBD2|TRBV7-9|TRBJ2-1|NA
CASSSTGTSVNEQFF
TGTGCCAGCAGCTCCACCGGGACTAGCGTCAATGAGCAGTTCTTC